The 14 T cell receptor beta chains below all came from one sample that was sequenced in a study of Tregs in tolerant kidney transplant recipients. Profiled with immunoSEQ multiplex PCR; TCRdb holds only in-frame clones, not every one. The sample consists of roughly 45,000 clones, 91% of them appearing once. The sequencing sample was made of Tregs from blood. The receptors were gathered from a human donor in good health.

The V gene is TRBV16, the J gene TRBJ2-7; 11 positions match TRBD2. CDR1 KGHSY and CDR2 FQNENV come from the germline V gene. J was trimmed by 3 bases and V by 2 bases; bases with no gene match: 15. The CDR3 spans 19 residues. The CDR3 protein is CASSQKLAGAWNHFYEQYF. For the CDR3, the DNA is TGTGCCAGCAGCCAAAAACTAGCGGGAGCCTGGAACCACTTCTACGAGCAGTACTTC.

The chain recombines TRBV2 with TRBJ2-7; 9 bases align to TRBD1. The length of the CDR3 is 15 residues. Germline values: CDR1 SNHLY, CDR2 FYNNEI. Trimming removed 4 bases from V and 3 bases from J; junction bases left unmatched: 7. The DNA of the CDR3 is TGTGCCAGCAGTGGGGGCTGGACAGGGGACTACGAGCAGTACTTC. It translates to CASSGGWTGDYEQYF. Based on the CDR3 plus reference TRBV2 and TRBJ2-7, the full variable domain is EPEVTQTPSHQVTQMGQEVILRCVPISNHLYFYWYRQILGQKVEFLVSFYNNEISEKSEIFDDQFSVERPDGSNFTLKIRSTKLEDSAMYFCASSGGWTGDYEQYFGPGTRLTVT.

J is TRBJ2-7 and V is TRBV5-4; 7 nucleotides line up with TRBD2. V gave up 1 base and J gave up 4 bases; unmatched junction bases: 8. The CDR3 contains 15 residues. From germline, CDR1 is SGHNT and CDR2 YYREEE (reference sequence). CDR3 sequence (DNA): TGTGCCAGCAGCTTGTCGAAGCGGGGTGGGTACGAGCAGTACTTC. Protein product: CASSLSKRGGYEQYF.

This chain connects TRBV29-1 to TRBJ1-2; D is uncertain. Germline lookup yields CDR1 SQVTM and CDR2 ANQGSEA. The CDR3 contains 12 residues. The germline V and J ends were trimmed by 6 bases and 3 bases, with 11 bases remaining between them. CDR3 nucleotides: TGCAGCGTCTTGGACTGGGACTATGGCTACACCTTC. It specifies CSVLDWDYGYTF.

The chain has TRBV28 and TRBJ1-4; 9 bases are shared with TRBD1. The CDR3 runs to 15 residues. Germline V gene sequence: CDR1 MDHEN, CDR2 SYDVKM. The V gene end was trimmed by 5 bases and the J gene end by 5 bases; junction bases not matched to a gene: 6. The CDR3 DNA is TGTGCCAGCAGTCCTGGGGGACAGGGAAATGAAAAACTGTTTTTT. Its protein is CASSPGGQGNEKLFF. Full variable domain (missing parts from reference TRBV28 and TRBJ1-4): DVKVTQSSRYLVKRTGEKVFLECVQDMDHENMFWYRQDPGLGLRLIYFSYDVKMKEKGDIPEGYSVSREKKERFSLILESASTNQTSMYLCASSPGGQGNEKLFFGSGTQLSVL.

This sequence joins TRBV6-1 and TRBJ2-7, with D maybe TRBD1 (5 bases). This CDR3 region has 15 residues. Germline V CDR1 and CDR2: MNHNS, SASEGT. Trimming stripped 6 bases from V and 1 base from J, with 16 bases between. The CDR3 here is CASSRTGPPSYEQYF. In DNA, the CDR3 is TGTGCCAGCAGCCGAACAGGTCCCCCATCCTACGAGCAGTACTTC.

The chain links TRBV5-6 to TRBJ2-5; tentative D call: TRBD2 (5 bases). This CDR3 has 13 residues. Per germline, CDR1 SGHDT and CDR2 YYEEEE. The V gene lost 3 bases and the J gene lost 6 bases, with 12 bases spanning the gap. The CDR3 sequence is CASSYIEGKTQYF. The CDR3 region has the DNA TGTGCCAGCAGCTACATAGAGGGAAAGACCCAGTACTTC.

This clone has a single count. The chain is built from TRBV5-1 and TRBJ2-5; D unresolved. The CDR3 length is 17 residues. V gave up 0 bases and J gave up 1 base, with 16 bases separating them. Germline V gene sequence: CDR1 SGHRS, CDR2 YFSETQ. CDR3 bases: TGCGCCAGCAGCTTGGGTCCGCTGACCTACTTCCAAGAGACCCAGTACTTC. As protein: CASSLGPLTYFQETQYF.

This clone was picked up one time. This CDR3 is CAWERLAGENIQYF. The DNA of the CDR3 is TGTGCCTGGGAAAGACTAGCGGGAGAAAACATTCAGTACTTC. V usage is TRBV30 and J usage is TRBJ2-4; 12 bases line up with TRBD2. CDR1 and CDR2 from the germline V gene are GTSNPN and SVGIG (reference sequence). The CDR3 sequence is 14 residues long. V gave up 5 bases and J gave up 5 bases; unmatched junction bases: 4. Full variable domain (outside the CDR3, taken from reference TRBV30 and TRBJ2-4): SQTIHQWPATLVQPVGSPLSLECTVEGTSNPNLYWYRQAAGRGLQLLFYSVGIGQISSEVPQNLSASRPQDRQFILSSKKLLLSDSGFYLCAWERLAGENIQYFGAGTRLSVL.

J is TRBJ2-2 and V is TRBV30, with a tentative D call TRBD1 (6 bases). Per germline, CDR1 GTSNPN and CDR2 SVGIG (reference sequence). This CDR3 has 14 amino acids. Trimming removed 4 bases at V and 7 bases at J, with 16 bases between. The CDR3 reads CAWTQGPGYGELFF. The CDR3 coding sequence is TGTGCCTGGACCCAGGGGCCGGGCTACGGGGAGCTGTTTTTT.

This chain joins TRBV2 and TRBJ1-5; D is unresolved. Germline V gives CDR1 SNHLY, CDR2 FYNNEI. There are 13 residues in the CDR3. V lost 6 bases and J 2 bases, leaving 8 bases between the germline ends. The CDR3: CASRVIGNQPQHF. The CDR3 coding sequence is TGTGCCAGCAGAGTAATTGGCAATCAGCCCCAGCATTTT.

The chain employs TRBV29-1 and TRBJ2-5, with 13 bases identical to TRBD2. The CDR3 spans 15 residues. Losses at the gene ends were 7 bases for V and 5 bases for J; bases not matched to a gene: 10. In germline, CDR1 is SQVTM, CDR2 ANQGSEA. CDR3 sequence (DNA): TGCAGCGCACGGGAACTAGCGGGAGGGTCGGAGACCCAGTACTTC. It specifies CSARELAGGSETQYF.

V and J are TRBV19 and TRBJ2-5; the D gene could be TRBD1 or TRBD2 (5 bases each). The CDR3 has 13 residues. V was cut by 9 bases and J by 2 bases, with 13 bases left in between. CDR1 and CDR2 (germline): LNHDA, SQIVND (reference sequence). The CDR3 DNA reads TGTGCCAGCTCGCCGGGACGACAAGAGACCCAGTACTTC. Translated: CASSPGRQETQYF.

The chain has TRBV6-4 and TRBJ2-3, with 10 bases identical to TRBD2. V dropped 6 bases and J dropped 4; count of bases not matched to a gene: 4. CDR1 and CDR2 (germline): MRHNA, SNTAGT. CDR3 size: 14 residues. The CDR3, as DNA: TGTGCCAGCAGCGGCAGCGGGGGGGCAGATACGCAGTATTTT. Protein product: CASSGSGGADTQYF.